The sequence of this TCR beta chain was determined in a study of T cells after yellow fever vaccination. This clonotype appeared a few times. 5'RACE template switching added a universal primer site and UMIs to TCR cDNA. TCRdb reanalysed the 5' RACE reads using MiXCR and keeps one entry per CDR3 protein. The data contain 300,000 to 400,000 distinct CDR3 sequences, around 12% of them singletons. The source was CD4+ T cells sorted from PBMCs, collected 15 days after the yellow fever booster vaccination. This receptor was identified in a man younger than 35 who received the YFV17D yellow fever vaccine.

The CDR3 is CAWSPMVRGELFF. CDR3 nucleotides: TGTGCCTGGAGCCCCATGGTACGCGGGGAGCTGTTTTTT. The V gene is TRBV30, the J gene TRBJ2-2; the D is unclear. This CDR3 is 13 amino acids long. Per germline, CDR1 GTSNPN and CDR2 SVGIG (reference sequence). With 3 bases removed from V and 7 bases from J, the gap between germline ends came to 12 bases. The full variable domain, in which reference TRBV30 and TRBJ2-2 provide the parts outside the CDR3, is SQTIHQWPATLVQPVGSPLSLECTVEGTSNPNLYWYRQAAGRGLQLLFYSVGIGQISSEVPQNLSASRPQDRQFILSSKKLLLSDSGFYLCAWSPMVRGELFFGEGSRLTVL.